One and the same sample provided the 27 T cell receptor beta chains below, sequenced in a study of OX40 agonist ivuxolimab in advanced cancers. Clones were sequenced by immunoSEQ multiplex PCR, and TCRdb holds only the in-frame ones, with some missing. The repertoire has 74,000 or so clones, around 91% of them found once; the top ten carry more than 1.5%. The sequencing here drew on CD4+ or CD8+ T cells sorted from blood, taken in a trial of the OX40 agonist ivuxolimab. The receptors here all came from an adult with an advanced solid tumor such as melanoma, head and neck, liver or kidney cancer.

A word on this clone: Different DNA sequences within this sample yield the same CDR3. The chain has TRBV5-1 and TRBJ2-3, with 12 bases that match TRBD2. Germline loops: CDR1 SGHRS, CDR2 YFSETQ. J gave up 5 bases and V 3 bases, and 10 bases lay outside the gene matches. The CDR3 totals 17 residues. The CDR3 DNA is TGCGCCAGCAGCTCCCCCAGGAGACTAGCGGGAGAAGATACGCAGTATTTT. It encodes CASSSPRRLAGEDTQYF.

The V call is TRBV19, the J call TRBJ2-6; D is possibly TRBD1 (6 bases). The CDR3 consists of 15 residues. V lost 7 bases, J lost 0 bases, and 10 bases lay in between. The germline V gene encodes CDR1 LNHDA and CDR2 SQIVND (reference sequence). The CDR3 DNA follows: TGTGCCAGTAACCAGGACAGCTCTGGGGCCAACGTCCTGACTTTC. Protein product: CASNQDSSGANVLTF.

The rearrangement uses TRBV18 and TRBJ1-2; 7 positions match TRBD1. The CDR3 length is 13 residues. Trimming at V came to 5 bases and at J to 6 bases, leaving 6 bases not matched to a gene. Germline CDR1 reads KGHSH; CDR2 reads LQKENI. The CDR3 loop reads CASSLDREDGYTF. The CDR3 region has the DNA TGTGCCAGCTCATTAGACAGGGAGGATGGCTACACCTTC.

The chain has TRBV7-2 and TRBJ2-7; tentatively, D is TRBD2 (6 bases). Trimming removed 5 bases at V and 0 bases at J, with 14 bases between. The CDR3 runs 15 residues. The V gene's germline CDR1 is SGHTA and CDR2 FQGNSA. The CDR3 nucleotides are TGTGCCAGCAGCCTGACCTATAGCGGCTCCTACGAGCAGTACTTC. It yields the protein CASSLTYSGSYEQYF.

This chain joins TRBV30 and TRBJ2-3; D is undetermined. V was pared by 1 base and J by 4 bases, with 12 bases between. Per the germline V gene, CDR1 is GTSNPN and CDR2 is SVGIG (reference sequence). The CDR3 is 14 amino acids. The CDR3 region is CAWSDGRFSDTQYF. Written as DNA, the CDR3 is TGTGCCTGGAGTGATGGTCGCTTCTCAGATACGCAGTATTTT.

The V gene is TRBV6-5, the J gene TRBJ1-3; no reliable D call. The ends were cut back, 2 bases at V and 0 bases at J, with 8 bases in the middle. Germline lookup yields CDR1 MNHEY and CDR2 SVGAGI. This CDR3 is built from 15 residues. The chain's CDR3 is CASSYGHFSGNTIYF. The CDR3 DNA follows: TGTGCCAGCAGTTACGGGCACTTCTCTGGAAACACCATATATTTT.

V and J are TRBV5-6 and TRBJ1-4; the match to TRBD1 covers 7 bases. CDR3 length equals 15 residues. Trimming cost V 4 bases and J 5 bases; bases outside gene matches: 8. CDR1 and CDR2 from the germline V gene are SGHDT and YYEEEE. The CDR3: CASSPTGAGNEKLFF. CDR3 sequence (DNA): TGTGCCAGCAGCCCTACAGGGGCCGGGAATGAAAAACTGTTTTTT.

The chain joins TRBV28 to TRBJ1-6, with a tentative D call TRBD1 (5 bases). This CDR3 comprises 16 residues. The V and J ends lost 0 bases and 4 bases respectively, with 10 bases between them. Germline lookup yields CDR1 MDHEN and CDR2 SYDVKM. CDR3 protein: CASSLWVDTYNSPLHF. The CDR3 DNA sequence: TGTGCCAGCAGTTTATGGGTGGACACTTATAATTCACCCCTCCACTTT.

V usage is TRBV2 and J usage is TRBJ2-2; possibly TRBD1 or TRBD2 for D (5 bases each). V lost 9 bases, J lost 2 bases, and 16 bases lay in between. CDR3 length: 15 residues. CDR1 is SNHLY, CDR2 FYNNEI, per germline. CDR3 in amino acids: CASGSRGSNTGELFF. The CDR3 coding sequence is TGTGCCAGTGGTTCCCGGGGCAGTAACACCGGGGAGCTGTTTTTT.

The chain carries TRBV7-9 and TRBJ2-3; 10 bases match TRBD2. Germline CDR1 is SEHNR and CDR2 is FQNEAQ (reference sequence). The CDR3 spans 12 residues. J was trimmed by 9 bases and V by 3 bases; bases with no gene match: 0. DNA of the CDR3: TGTGCCAGCAGCTTTAGCGGGGGGACGCAGTATTTT. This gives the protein CASSFSGGTQYF.

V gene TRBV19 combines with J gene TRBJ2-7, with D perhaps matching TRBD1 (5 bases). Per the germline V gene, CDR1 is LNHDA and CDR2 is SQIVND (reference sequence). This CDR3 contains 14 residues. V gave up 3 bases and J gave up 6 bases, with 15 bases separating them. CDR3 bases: TGTGCCAGTAGTATGGGGCAGGTGGTTAGCGAGCAGTACTTC. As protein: CASSMGQVVSEQYF.

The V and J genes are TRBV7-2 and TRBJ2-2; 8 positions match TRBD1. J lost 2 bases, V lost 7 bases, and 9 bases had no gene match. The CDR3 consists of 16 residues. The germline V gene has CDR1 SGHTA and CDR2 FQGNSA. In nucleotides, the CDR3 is TGTGCCAGCACCGTTGGGGCAGGGGGCAACACCGGGGAGCTGTTTTTT. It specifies CASTVGAGGNTGELFF.

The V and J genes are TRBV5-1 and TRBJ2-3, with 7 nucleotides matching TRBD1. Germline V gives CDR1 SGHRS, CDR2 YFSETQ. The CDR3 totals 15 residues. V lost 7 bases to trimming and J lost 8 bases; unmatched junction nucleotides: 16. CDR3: CASALGGGESGTQYF. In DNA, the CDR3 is TGCGCCAGCGCCCTAGGGGGCGGAGAATCGGGTACGCAGTATTTT.

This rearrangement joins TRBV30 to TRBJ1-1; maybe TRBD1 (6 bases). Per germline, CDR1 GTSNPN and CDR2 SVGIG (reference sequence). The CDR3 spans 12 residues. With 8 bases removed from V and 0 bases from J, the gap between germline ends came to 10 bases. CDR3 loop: CAGYRVNTEAFF. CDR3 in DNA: TGTGCCGGTTACAGGGTGAACACTGAAGCTTTCTTT.

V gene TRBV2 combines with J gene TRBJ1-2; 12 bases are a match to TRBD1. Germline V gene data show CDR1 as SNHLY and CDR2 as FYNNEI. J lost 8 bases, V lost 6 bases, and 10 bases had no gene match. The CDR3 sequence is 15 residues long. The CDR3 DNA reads TGTGCCAGCAGCCGGGACAGGGGGCAGGGTTTAGGCTACACCTTC. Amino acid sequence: CASSRDRGQGLGYTF.

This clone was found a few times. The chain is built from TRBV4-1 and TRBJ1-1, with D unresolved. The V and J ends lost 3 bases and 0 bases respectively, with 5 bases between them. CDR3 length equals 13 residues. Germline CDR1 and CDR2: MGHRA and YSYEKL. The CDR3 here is CASSHPLNTEAFF. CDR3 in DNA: TGCGCCAGCAGCCATCCGCTGAACACTGAAGCTTTCTTT.

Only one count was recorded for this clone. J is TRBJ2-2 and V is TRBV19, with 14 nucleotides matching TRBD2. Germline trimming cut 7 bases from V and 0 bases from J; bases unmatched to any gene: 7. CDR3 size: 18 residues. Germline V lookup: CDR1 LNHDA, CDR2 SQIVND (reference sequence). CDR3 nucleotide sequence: TGTGCCAGTACCGATCGACTAGCGGGAGGGTCGAACACCGGGGAGCTGTTTTTT. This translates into CASTDRLAGGSNTGELFF.

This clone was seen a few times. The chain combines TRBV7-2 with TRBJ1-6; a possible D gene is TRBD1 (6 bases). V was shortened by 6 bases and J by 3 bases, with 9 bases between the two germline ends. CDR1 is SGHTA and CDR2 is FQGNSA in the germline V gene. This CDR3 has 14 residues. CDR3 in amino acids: CASRWTVYNSPLHF. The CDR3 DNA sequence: TGTGCCAGCAGATGGACAGTCTATAATTCACCCCTCCACTTT.

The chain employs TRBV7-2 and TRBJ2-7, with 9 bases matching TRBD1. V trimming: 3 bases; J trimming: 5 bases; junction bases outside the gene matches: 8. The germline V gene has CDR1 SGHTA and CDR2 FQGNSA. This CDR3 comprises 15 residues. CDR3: CASSFLGQGEDEQYF. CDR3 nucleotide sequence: TGTGCCAGCAGCTTTTTGGGACAGGGAGAGGACGAGCAGTACTTC. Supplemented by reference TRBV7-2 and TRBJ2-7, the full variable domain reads GAGVSQSPSNKVTEKGKDVELRCDPISGHTALYWYRQSLGQGLEFLIYFQGNSAPDKSGLPSDRFSAERTGGSVSTLTIQRTQQEDSAVYLCASSFLGQGEDEQYFGPGTRLTVT.

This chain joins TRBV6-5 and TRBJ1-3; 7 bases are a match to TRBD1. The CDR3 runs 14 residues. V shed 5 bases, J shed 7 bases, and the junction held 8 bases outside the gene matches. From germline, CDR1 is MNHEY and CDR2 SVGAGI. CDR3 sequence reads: CASSRDRVGNTIYF. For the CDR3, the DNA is TGTGCCAGCAGTAGAGACAGGGTTGGGAACACCATATATTTT.

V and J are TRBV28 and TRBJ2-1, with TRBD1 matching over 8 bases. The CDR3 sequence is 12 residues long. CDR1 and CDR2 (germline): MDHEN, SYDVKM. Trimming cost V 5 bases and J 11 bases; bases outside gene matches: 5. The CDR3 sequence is CASSRQGLKQFF. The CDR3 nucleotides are TGTGCCAGCAGTAGACAGGGGTTAAAGCAGTTCTTC.

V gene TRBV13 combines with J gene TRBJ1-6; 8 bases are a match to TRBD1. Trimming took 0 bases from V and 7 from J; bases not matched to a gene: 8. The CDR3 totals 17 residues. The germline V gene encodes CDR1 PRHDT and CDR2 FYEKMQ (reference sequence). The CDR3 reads CASSLGRISGGNSPLHF. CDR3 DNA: TGTGCCAGCAGCTTAGGCCGAATATCAGGGGGCAATTCACCCCTCCACTTT.

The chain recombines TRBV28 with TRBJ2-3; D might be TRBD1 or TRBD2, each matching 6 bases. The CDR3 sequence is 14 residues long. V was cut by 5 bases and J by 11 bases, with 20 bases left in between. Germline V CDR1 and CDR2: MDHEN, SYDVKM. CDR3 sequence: CASSPPVTGGQQYF. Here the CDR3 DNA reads TGTGCCAGCAGTCCCCCCGTTACCGGGGGCCAGCAGTATTTT.

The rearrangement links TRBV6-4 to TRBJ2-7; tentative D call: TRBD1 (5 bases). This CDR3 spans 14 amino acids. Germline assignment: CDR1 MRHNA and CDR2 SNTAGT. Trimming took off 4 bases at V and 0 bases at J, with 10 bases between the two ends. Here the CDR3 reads CASSAGPLSYEQYF. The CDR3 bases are TGTGCCAGCAGTGCAGGGCCCCTCTCCTACGAGCAGTACTTC.

This CDR3 reads CASSGGFQQFF. CDR3 sequence (DNA): TGTGCCAGCAGCGGGGGGTTCCAGCAGTTCTTC. The chain recombines TRBV7-8 with TRBJ2-1; D is perhaps TRBD2 (6 bases). This CDR3 region has 11 residues. V lost 5 bases, J lost 11 bases, and 10 bases lay in between. Per germline, CDR1 SGHVS and CDR2 FQNEAQ.

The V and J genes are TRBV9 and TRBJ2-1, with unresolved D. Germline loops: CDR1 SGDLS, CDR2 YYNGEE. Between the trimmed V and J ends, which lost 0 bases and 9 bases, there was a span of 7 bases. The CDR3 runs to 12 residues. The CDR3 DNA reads TGTGCCAGCAGCGTAGGGCGAGGTGAGCAGTTCTTC. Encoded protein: CASSVGRGEQFF.

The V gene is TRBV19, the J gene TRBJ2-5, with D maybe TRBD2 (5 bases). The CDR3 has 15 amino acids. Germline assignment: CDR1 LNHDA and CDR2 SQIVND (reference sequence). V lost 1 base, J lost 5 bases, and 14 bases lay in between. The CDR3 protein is CASSIGGRRWETQYF. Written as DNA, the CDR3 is TGTGCCAGTAGTATAGGAGGGAGACGGTGGGAGACCCAGTACTTC.